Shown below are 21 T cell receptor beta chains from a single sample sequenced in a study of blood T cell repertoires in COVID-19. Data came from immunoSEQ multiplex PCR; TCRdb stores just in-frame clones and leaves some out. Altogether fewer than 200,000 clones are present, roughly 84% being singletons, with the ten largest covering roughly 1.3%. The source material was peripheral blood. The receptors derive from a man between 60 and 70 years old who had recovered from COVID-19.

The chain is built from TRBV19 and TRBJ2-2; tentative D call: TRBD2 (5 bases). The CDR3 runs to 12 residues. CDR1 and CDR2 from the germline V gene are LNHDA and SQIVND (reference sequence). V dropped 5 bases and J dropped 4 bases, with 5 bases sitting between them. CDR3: CASSGSTGELFF. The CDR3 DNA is TGTGCCAGTAGTGGGAGCACCGGGGAGCTGTTTTTT. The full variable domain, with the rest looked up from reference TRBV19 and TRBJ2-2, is DGGITQSPKYLFRKEGQNVTLSCEQNLNHDAMYWYRQDPGQGLRLIYYSQIVNDFQKGDIAEGYSVSREKKESFPLTVTSAQKNPTAFYLCASSGSTGELFFGEGSRLTVL.

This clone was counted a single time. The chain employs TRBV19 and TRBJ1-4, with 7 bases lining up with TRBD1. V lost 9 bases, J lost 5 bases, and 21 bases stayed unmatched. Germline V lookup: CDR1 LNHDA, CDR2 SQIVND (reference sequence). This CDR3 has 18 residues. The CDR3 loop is CASSSGRDSGLKNEKLFF. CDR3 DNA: TGTGCCAGCTCGTCGGGCAGGGACAGTGGTTTGAAGAATGAAAAACTGTTTTTT.

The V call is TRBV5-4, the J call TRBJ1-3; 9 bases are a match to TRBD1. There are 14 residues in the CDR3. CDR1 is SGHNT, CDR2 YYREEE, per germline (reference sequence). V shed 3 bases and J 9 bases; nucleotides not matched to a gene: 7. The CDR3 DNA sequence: TGTGCCAGCAGCTCGAGGACAGGGGACAGCACCATATATTTT. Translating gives CASSSRTGDSTIYF.

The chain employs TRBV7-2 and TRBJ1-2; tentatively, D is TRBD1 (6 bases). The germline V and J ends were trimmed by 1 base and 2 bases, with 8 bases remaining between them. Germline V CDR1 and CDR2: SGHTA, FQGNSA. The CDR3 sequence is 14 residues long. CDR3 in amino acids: CASSLDRANYGYTF. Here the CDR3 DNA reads TGTGCCAGCAGCTTAGACAGGGCCAACTATGGCTACACCTTC.

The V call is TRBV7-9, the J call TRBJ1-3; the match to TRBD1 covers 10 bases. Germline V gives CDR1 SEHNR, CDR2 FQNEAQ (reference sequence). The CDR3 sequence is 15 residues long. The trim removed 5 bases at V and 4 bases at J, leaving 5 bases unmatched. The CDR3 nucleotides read TGTGCCAGCAGCCTCCGGACAGGGGGAGGAAACACCATATATTTT. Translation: CASSLRTGGGNTIYF.

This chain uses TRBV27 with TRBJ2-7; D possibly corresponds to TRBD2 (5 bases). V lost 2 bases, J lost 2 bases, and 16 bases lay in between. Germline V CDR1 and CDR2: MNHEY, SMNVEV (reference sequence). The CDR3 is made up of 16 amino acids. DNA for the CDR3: TGTGCCAGCAGTTTACACCGTCCCGGGGAAGCCTACGAGCAGTACTTC. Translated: CASSLHRPGEAYEQYF.

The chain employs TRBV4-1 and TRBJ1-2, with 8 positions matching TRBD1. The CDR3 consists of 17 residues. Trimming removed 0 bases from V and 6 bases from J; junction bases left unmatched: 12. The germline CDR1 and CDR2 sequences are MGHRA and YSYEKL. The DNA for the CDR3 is TGCGCCAGCAGCCAAGAAGGAATCGTCCAGGGGGCTAATGGCTACACCTTC. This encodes CASSQEGIVQGANGYTF.

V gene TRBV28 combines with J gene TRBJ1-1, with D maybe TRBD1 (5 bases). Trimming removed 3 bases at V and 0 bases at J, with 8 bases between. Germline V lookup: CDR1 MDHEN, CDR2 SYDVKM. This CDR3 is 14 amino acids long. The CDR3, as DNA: TGTGCCAGCAGTTTGCGACAGCTGAACACTGAAGCTTTCTTT. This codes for CASSLRQLNTEAFF.

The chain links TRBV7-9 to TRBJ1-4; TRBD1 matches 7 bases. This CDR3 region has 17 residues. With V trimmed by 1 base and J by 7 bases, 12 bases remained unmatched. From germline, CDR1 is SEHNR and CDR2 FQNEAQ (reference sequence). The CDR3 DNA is TGTGCCAGCAGCTTAGTAAAGGGGGCCAACCACGGTGAAAAACTGTTTTTT. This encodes CASSLVKGANHGEKLFF.

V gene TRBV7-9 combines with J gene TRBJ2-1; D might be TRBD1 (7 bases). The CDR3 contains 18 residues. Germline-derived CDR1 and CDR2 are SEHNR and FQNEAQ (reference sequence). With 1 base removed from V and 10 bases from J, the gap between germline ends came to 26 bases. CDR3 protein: CASSLVAGTARVGGEQFF. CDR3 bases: TGTGCCAGCAGCTTAGTCGCCGGGACAGCGAGGGTGGGGGGCGAGCAGTTCTTC.

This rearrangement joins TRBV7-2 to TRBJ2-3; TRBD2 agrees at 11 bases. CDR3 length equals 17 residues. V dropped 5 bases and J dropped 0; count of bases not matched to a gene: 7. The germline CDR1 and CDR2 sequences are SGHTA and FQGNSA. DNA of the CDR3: TGTGCCAGCAGCCCGACTAGCGGGGCCCATAGCACAGATACGCAGTATTTT. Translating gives CASSPTSGAHSTDTQYF.

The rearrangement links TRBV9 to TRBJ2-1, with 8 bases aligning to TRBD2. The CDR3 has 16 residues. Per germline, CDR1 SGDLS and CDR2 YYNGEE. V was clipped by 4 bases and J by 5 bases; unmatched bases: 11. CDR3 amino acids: CASSPRGAGENNEQFF. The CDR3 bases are TGTGCCAGCAGCCCAAGGGGAGCGGGGGAAAACAATGAGCAGTTCTTC.

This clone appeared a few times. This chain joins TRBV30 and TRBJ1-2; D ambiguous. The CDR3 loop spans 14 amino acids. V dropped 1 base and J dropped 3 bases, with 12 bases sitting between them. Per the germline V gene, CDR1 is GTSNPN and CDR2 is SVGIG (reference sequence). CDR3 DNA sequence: TGTGCCTGGAGTGAAGAGGGTTTTTACTATGGCTACACCTTC. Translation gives CAWSEEGFYYGYTF.

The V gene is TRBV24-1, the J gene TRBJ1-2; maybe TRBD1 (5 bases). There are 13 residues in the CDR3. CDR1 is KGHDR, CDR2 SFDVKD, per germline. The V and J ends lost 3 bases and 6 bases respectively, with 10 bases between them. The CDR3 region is CATSDPQGHGYTF. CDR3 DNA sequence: TGTGCCACCAGTGATCCTCAGGGCCATGGCTACACCTTC.

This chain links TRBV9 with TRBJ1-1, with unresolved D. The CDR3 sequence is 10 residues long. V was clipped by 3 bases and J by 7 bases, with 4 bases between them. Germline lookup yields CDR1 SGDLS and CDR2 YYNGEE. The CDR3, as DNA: TGTGCCAGCAGCGGTATTGAAGCTTTCTTT. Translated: CASSGIEAFF.

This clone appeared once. The DNA for the CDR3 is TGCGCCAGCAGCTTACGGCAGGGGTCAGAAAAACTGTTTTTT. It encodes CASSLRQGSEKLFF. The chain joins TRBV5-1 to TRBJ1-4; D may be TRBD1 (6 bases). Between the trimmed V and J ends, which lost 2 bases and 8 bases, there was a span of 13 bases. CDR3 size: 14 residues. Germline-derived CDR1 and CDR2 are SGHRS and YFSETQ.

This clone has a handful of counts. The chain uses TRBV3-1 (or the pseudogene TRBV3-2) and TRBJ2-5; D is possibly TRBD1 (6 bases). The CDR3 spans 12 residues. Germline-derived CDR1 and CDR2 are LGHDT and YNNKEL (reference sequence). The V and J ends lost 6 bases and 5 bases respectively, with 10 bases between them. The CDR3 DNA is TGTGCCAGCAGTGGACAGTCGGAGACCCAGTACTTC. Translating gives CASSGQSETQYF.

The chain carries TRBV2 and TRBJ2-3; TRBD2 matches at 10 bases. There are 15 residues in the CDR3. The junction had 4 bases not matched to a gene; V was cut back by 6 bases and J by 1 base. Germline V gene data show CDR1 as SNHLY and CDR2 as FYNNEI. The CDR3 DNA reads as TGTGCCAGCAGGGACGGACTAGCGGGCACAGATACGCAGTATTTT. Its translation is CASRDGLAGTDTQYF.

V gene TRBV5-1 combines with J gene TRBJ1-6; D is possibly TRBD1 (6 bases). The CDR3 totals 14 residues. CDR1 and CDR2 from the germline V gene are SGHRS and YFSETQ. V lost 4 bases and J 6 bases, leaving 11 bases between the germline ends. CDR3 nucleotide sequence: TGCGCCAGCAGCCAACAGGGTTGTAATTCACCCCTCCACTTT. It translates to CASSQQGCNSPLHF.

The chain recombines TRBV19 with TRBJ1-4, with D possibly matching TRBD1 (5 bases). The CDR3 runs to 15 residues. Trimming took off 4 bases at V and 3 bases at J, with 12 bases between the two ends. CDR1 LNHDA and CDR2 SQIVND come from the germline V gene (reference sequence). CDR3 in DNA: TGTGCCAGTAGTACGCTTGACAGCTCTAATGAAAAACTGTTTTTT. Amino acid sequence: CASSTLDSSNEKLFF.

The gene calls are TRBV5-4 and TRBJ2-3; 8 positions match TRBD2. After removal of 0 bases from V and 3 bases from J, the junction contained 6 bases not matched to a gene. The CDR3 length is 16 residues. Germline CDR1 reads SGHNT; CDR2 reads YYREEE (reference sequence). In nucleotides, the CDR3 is TGTGCCAGCAGCTTGGACTCCGCGGGGGGAACAGATACGCAGTATTTT. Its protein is CASSLDSAGGTDTQYF.